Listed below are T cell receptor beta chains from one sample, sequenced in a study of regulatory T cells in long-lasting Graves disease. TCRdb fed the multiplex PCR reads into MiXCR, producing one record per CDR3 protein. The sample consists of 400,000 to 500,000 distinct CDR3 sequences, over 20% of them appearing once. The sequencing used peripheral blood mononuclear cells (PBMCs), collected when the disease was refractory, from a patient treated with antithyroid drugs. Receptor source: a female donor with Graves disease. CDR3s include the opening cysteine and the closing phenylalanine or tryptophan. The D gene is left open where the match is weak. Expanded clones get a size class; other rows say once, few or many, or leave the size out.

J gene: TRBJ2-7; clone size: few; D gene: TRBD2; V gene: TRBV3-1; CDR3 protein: CASSPRWGAGVYEQYF; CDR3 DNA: TGTGCCAGCAGCCCTCGATGGGGAGCGGGAGTTTACGAGCAGTACTTC
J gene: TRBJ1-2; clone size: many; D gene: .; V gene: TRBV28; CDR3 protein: CATPSTSGKHGYTF; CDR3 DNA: TGTGCCACCCCGTCGACGTCGGGGAAACATGGCTACACCTTC
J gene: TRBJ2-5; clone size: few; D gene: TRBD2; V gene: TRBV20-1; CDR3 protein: CSARVGAGAYQETQYF; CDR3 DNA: TGCAGTGCTAGAGTGGGAGCGGGGGCGTACCAAGAGACCCAGTACTTC
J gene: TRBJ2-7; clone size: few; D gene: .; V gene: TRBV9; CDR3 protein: CASSVGATGEGDEQYF; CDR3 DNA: TGTGCCAGCAGCGTCGGGGCAACTGGGGAGGGGGACGAGCAGTACTTC
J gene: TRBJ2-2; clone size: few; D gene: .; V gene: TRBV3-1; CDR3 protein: CASSPSLNTGELFF; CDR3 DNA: TGTGCCAGCAGCCCTTCCTTGAACACCGGGGAGCTGTTTTTT
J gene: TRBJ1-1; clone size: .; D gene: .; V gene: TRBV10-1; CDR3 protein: CASSEVLSTEAFF; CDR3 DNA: TGCGCCAGCAGTGAGGTCCTCTCAACTGAAGCTTTCTTT
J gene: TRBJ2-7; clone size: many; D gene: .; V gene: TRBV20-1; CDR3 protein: CSASPYEQYF; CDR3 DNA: TGCAGTGCTAGCCCCTACGAGCAGTACTTC
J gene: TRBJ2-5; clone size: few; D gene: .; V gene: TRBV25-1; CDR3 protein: CASSDDRQETQYF; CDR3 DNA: TGTGCCAGCAGTGACGACCGTCAAGAGACCCAGTACTTC
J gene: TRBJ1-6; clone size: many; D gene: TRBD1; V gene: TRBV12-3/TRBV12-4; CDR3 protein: CASRARDRVDSPLHF; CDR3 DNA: TGTGCCAGCAGAGCCCGGGACAGGGTTGATTCACCCCTCCACTTT
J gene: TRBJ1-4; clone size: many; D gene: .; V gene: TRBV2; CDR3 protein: CASTRVSEKLFF; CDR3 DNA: TGTGCCAGCACCCGGGTTTCTGAAAAACTGTTTTTT
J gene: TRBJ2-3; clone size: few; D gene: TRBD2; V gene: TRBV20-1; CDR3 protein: CSARTSDVTDTQYF; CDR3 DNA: TGCAGTGCAAGGACTAGCGACGTCACAGATACGCAGTATTTT
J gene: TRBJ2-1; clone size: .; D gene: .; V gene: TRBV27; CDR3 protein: CASSFGGGIDEQFF; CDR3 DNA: TGTGCCAGCAGTTTTGGAGGGGGGATCGATGAGCAGTTCTTC
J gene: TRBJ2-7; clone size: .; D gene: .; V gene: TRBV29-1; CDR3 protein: CSVEVPDTGSYEQYF; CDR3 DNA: TGCAGCGTTGAAGTTCCCGACACTGGATCCTACGAGCAGTACTTC
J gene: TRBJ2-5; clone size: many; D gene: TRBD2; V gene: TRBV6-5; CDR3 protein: CASSFRLAGGRETQYF; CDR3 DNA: TGTGCCAGCAGTTTCCGACTAGCGGGAGGTAGAGAGACCCAGTACTTC
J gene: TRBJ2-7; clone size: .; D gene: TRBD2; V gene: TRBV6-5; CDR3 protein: CASSYPSGGSCEQYF; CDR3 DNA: TGTGCCAGCAGTTACCCCTCGGGAGGAAGCTGCGAGCAGTACTTC
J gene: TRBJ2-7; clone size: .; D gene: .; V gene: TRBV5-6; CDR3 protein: CASSRVADSYEQYF; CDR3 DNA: TGTGCCAGCAGCCGGGTAGCGGACTCCTACGAGCAGTACTTC
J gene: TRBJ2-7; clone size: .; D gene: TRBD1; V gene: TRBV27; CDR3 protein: CASSLRGGAYEQYF; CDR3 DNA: TGTGCCAGCAGTTTAAGAGGGGGCGCCTACGAGCAGTACTTC
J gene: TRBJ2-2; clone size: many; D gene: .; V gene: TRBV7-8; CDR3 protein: CASTGGRGTPNTGELFF; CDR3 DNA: TGTGCCAGCACCGGGGGCCGGGGGACACCTAACACCGGGGAGCTGTTTTTT
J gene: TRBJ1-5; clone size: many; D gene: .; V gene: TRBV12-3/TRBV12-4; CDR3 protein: CASSFGELDNQPQHF; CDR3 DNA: TGTGCCAGCAGTTTTGGGGAGTTGGACAATCAGCCCCAGCATTTT
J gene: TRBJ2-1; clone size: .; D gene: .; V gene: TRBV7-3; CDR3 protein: CASSLQLASEQFF; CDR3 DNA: TGTGCCAGCAGCCTCCAGTTGGCGAGTGAGCAGTTCTTC
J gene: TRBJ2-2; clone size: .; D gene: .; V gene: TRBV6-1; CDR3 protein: CASSEAYSWETGELFF; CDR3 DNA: TGTGCCAGCAGTGAAGCTTACTCCTGGGAGACCGGGGAGCTGTTTTTT
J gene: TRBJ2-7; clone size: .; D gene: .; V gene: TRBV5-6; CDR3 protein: CASSFRGLEQYF; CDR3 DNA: TGTGCCAGCAGCTTTAGGGGATTGGAGCAGTACTTC
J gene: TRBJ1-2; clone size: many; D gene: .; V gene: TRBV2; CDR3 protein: CASFSWGYTF; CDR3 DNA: TGTGCCAGCTTCTCTTGGGGCTACACCTTC
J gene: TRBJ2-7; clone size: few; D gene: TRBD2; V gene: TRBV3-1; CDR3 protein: CASSRISRSGSSYEQYF; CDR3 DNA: TGTGCCAGCAGCCGTATCTCCCGAAGCGGGAGCTCCTACGAGCAGTACTTC
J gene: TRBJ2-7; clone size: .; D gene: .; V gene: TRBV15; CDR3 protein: CATSQSRSYEQYF; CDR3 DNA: TGTGCCACCAGCCAGTCCCGCTCCTACGAGCAGTACTTC
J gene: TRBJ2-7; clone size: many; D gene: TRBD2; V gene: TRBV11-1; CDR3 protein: CASSLASLLAGYEQYF; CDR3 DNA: TGTGCCAGCAGCTTAGCGTCGCTTCTAGCGGGTTACGAGCAGTACTTC
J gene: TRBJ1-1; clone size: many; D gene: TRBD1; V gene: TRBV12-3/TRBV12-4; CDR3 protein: CASSMLQGDLNTEAFF; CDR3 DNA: TGTGCCAGCAGTATGCTACAGGGGGACCTGAACACTGAAGCTTTCTTT
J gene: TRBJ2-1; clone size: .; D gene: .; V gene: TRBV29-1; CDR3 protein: CSVPSLSEAYNEQFF; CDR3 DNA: TGCAGCGTCCCTTCCTTGAGCGAGGCCTACAATGAGCAGTTCTTC
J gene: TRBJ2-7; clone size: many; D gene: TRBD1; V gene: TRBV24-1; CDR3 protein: CATSLGQGKNEQYF; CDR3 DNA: TGTGCCACCAGCTTAGGACAGGGCAAGAACGAGCAGTACTTC
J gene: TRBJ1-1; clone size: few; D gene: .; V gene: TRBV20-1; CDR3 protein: CSARGRHGGNTEAFF; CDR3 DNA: TGCAGTGCTAGGGGACGCCACGGGGGGAACACTGAAGCTTTCTTT
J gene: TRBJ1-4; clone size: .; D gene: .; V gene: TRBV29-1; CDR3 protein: CSVGSEKLFF; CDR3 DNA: TGCAGCGTGGGTTCGGAAAAACTGTTTTTT
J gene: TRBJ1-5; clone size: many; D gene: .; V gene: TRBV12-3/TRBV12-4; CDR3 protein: CASSLEALSNQPQHF; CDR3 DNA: TGTGCCAGCAGTTTGGAGGCTCTGAGCAATCAGCCCCAGCATTTT
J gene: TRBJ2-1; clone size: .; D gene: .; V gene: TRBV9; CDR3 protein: CASSVGTFYNEQFF; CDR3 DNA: TGTGCCAGCAGCGTAGGTACGTTTTACAATGAGCAGTTCTTC
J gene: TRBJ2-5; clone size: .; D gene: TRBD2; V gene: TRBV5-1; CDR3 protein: CASSWGGEETQYF; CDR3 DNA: TGTGCCAGCAGCTGGGGGGGTGAAGAGACCCAGTACTTC
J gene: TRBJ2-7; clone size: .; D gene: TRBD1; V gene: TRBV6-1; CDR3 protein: CASSPQVTGGYEQYF; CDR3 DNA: TGTGCCAGCAGCCCTCAAGTTACAGGGGGCTACGAGCAGTACTTC
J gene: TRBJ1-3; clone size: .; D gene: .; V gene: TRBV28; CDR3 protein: CASSFTYGNTIYF; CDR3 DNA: TGTGCCAGTAGTTTCACATACGGAAACACCATATATTTT
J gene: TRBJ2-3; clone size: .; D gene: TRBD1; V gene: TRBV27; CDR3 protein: CASSLSARGRDTQYF; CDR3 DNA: TGTGCCAGCAGTTTATCCGCCAGGGGGCGGGATACGCAGTATTTT
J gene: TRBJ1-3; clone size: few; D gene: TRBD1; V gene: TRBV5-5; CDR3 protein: CASSLTDREDRSAIYF; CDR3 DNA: TGTGCCAGCAGCTTGACCGACAGGGAGGACAGAAGCGCCATATATTTT
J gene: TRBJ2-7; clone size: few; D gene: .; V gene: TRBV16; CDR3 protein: CASSQREFSYEQYF; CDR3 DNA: TGTGCCAGCAGCCAACGGGAGTTCTCCTACGAGCAGTACTTC
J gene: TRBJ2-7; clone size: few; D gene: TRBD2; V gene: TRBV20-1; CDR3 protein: CSVATSGRAAGEQYF; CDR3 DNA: TGCAGTGTTGCGACTAGCGGGAGGGCTGCGGGCGAGCAGTACTTC
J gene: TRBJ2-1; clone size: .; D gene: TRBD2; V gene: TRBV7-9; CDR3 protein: CASSLLYPAGGNEQFF; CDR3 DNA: TGTGCCAGCAGCTTACTATATCCTGCGGGAGGCAATGAGCAGTTCTTC
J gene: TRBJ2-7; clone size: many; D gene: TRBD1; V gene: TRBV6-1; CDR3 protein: CASRPGTGSPGVEYF; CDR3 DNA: TGTGCCAGCAGGCCCGGGACAGGGAGCCCAGGGGTTGAGTACTTC
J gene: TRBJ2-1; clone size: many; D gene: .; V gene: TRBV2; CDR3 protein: CASSPTSGSSYNEQFF; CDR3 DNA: TGTGCCAGCAGTCCGACTAGTGGAAGCTCCTACAATGAGCAGTTCTTC
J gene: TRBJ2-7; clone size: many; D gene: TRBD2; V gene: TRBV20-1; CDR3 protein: CSARALKGGPHEQYF; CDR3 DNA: TGCAGTGCTAGAGCCCTTAAGGGAGGGCCCCACGAGCAGTACTTC
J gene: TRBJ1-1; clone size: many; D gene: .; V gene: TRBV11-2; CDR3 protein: CASSNRVSQMNTEAFF; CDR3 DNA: TGTGCCAGCAGCAACAGGGTATCCCAAATGAACACTGAAGCTTTCTTT
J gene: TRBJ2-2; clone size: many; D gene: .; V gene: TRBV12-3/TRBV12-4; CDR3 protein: CASRLAPGELFF; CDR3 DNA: TGTGCCAGCAGGCTTGCCCCCGGGGAGCTGTTTTTT